This passage covers 32 T cell receptor beta chains from one sample sequenced in a study of T-cell reconstitution after alpha-beta-depleted transplantation in children. A TCRbeta library incorporating unique molecular identifiers was prepared. TCRdb fed the PCR reads into MiXCR, producing one record per CDR3 protein. This repertoire shows 98,000 or so distinct CDR3 sequences, approximately 6.9% found once; its top ten account for approximately 23%. The sequencing here drew on PBMCs, mostly from graft donor cells, taken 360 days after TCRalphabeta/CD19-depleted stem cell transplant. The receptors here all came from a male patient between 2 and 15 years old who had a stem cell transplant for acute lymphoblastic leukemia, so the T cells may come from the graft donor.

This clonotype showed up just a few times. The CDR3 DNA sequence: TGTGCCAGCAGCCCGTCACAGGGCACTAATGAAAAACTGTTTTTT. Amino acid sequence: CASSPSQGTNEKLFF. The chain has TRBV7-9 and TRBJ1-4; tentatively, D is TRBD1 (6 bases). This CDR3 spans 15 amino acids. The germline V gene encodes CDR1 SEHNR and CDR2 FQNEAQ (reference sequence). Trimming removed 5 bases from V and 2 bases from J, with 12 bases in between.

This clonotype came up a few times. The genes are TRBV19 and TRBJ2-2; 7 nucleotides align to TRBD1. With V trimmed by 7 bases and J by 4 bases, 9 bases remained unmatched. The CDR3 is 15 amino acids. Germline assignment: CDR1 LNHDA and CDR2 SQIVND (reference sequence). CDR3 loop: CASTPWDRSTGELFF. CDR3 bases: TGTGCCAGTACCCCTTGGGACAGAAGCACCGGGGAGCTGTTTTTT.

This clonotype was counted many times. The J gene is TRBJ1-2, the V gene TRBV10-3, with D hard to call. CDR1 is ENHRY, CDR2 SYGVKD, per germline. V was clipped by 9 bases and J by 3 bases, with 11 bases between them. The length of the CDR3 is 12 residues. CDR3 loop: CAIRKDHYGYTF. The CDR3 nucleotides read TGTGCCATTCGGAAGGATCACTATGGCTACACCTTC.

This clonotype was picked up many times. The chain combines TRBV27 with TRBJ1-2, with TRBD1 matching 8 bases. V was clipped by 5 bases and J by 2 bases; unmatched bases: 7. Germline assignment: CDR1 MNHEY and CDR2 SMNVEV (reference sequence). The CDR3 consists of 15 residues. Written as DNA, the CDR3 is TGTGCCAGCAGTCATACAGGGGGTATCAACTATGGCTACACCTTC. It translates to CASSHTGGINYGYTF.

This clonotype was observed at least ten times. This rearrangement joins TRBV9 to TRBJ1-1; a weak D match, TRBD1 (5 bases). The CDR3 sequence is 13 residues long. The V end lost 3 bases, the J end lost 1 base, and 7 bases lay between the germline ends. CDR1 is SGDLS, CDR2 YYNGEE, per germline. CDR3 sequence: CASSAGGNTEAFF. The DNA of the CDR3 is TGTGCCAGCAGCGCCGGGGGGAACACTGAAGCTTTCTTT.

This clonotype was counted many times. The chain combines TRBV6-5 with TRBJ2-3; D is possibly TRBD2 (6 bases). The CDR3 covers 14 residues. The V gene's germline CDR1 is MNHEY and CDR2 SVGAGI. Deletions cut 3 bases from V and 5 bases from J, with 12 bases between. CDR3 amino acids: CASSYARGLDTQYF. CDR3 coding DNA: TGTGCCAGCAGTTATGCGCGGGGCCTAGATACGCAGTATTTT.

This clonotype was seen a handful of times. The chain carries TRBV12-3 or TRBV12-4 and TRBJ1-5; 9 nucleotides agree with TRBD1. The CDR3 extends over 15 amino acids. After removal of 5 bases from V and 11 bases from J, the junction contained 13 bases not matched to a gene. CDR3 DNA sequence: TGTGCCAGCAGTCCCGGGGGGGGACAGGGACGGGCCCAGCATTTT. Protein: CASSPGGGQGRAQHF.

The chain recombines TRBV30 with TRBJ2-7, with D tentatively TRBD1 or TRBD2 (5 bases each). V shed 6 bases and J shed 0 bases, with 12 bases lying between them. Germline values: CDR1 GTSNPN, CDR2 SVGIG (reference sequence). This CDR3 has 13 residues. The CDR3 DNA follows: TGTGCCTGTCGGGGCCCGAGCTCCTACGAGCAGTACTTC. This codes for CACRGPSSYEQYF. The variable domain in full, completed from reference TRBV30 and TRBJ2-7, reads SQTIHQWPATLVQPVGSPLSLECTVEGTSNPNLYWYRQAAGRGLQLLFYSVGIGQISSEVPQNLSASRPQDRQFILSSKKLLLSDSGFYLCACRGPSSYEQYFGPGTRLTVT.

This clonotype was observed at least ten times. For the CDR3, the DNA is TGTGCCAGCAGCCTGATCACAGATACGCAGTATTTT. This encodes CASSLITDTQYF. The genes are TRBV7-2 and TRBJ2-3; no definite D call. This CDR3 is 12 amino acids long. Trimming left V 5 bases short and J 2 bases short, with 5 bases between. CDR1 is SGHTA and CDR2 is FQGNSA in the germline V gene.

This sequence joins TRBV5-1 and TRBJ2-1; the match to TRBD2 covers 15 bases. The trim removed 5 bases at V and 8 bases at J, leaving 5 bases unmatched. Germline V gene data show CDR1 as SGHRS and CDR2 as YFSETQ. The CDR3 extends over 15 amino acids. CDR3 bases: TGCGCCAGCAGTGCCGGGACTAGCGGGGGGTATGAGCAGTTCTTC. Its translation: CASSAGTSGGYEQFF.

Only a few counts were recorded for this clonotype. V is TRBV5-6 and J is TRBJ1-1; TRBD1 might be the D (5 bases). The CDR3 extends over 14 amino acids. The V gene lost 4 bases and the J gene lost 3 bases, with 13 bases spanning the gap. CDR1 and CDR2 (germline): SGHDT, YYEEEE. The CDR3 protein is CASSARQWDTEAFF. As DNA, the CDR3 is TGTGCCAGCAGCGCCCGACAGTGGGACACTGAAGCTTTCTTT.

The sample holds a few counts of this clonotype. The rearrangement joins TRBV7-3 to TRBJ2-5; 9 nucleotides match TRBD2. Trimming took 6 bases from V and 6 from J; bases not matched to a gene: 8. Germline assignment: CDR1 SGHTA and CDR2 FQGTGA. The CDR3 sequence is 14 residues long. Written as DNA, the CDR3 is TGTGCCAGCAGTTCGGGACTAGCAATGCAGACCCAGTACTTC. Its protein product is CASSSGLAMQTQYF.

The table lists this clonotype with many counts. This chain's CDR3 is CAISGRFPDSGNTIYF. The DNA of the CDR3 is TGTGCCATCAGTGGACGGTTTCCGGACTCTGGAAACACCATATATTTT. The chain has TRBV10-3 and TRBJ1-3, with D unresolved. Trimming stripped 4 bases from V and 0 bases from J, with 13 bases between. The germline V gene has CDR1 ENHRY and CDR2 SYGVKD. The CDR3 sequence is 16 residues long.

This clonotype was seen many times. This rearrangement joins TRBV2 to TRBJ2-6; TRBD2 matches at 7 bases. This CDR3 has 15 amino acids. The J segment lost 2 bases and the V segment lost 7 bases, leaving 5 bases of the junction unmatched. Germline V lookup: CDR1 SNHLY, CDR2 FYNNEI. Here the CDR3 reads CASMRGGAGANVLTF. CDR3 in DNA: TGTGCCAGCATGAGGGGAGGGGCTGGGGCCAACGTCCTGACTTTC.

This clonotype was observed at least ten times. This chain links TRBV5-1 with TRBJ2-7; D could derive from TRBD1 or TRBD2 (6 bases each). The V gene's germline CDR1 is SGHRS and CDR2 YFSETQ. This CDR3 comprises 16 residues. V lost 0 bases and J 1 base, leaving 14 bases between the germline ends. In nucleotides, the CDR3 is TGCGCCAGCAGCTTGGTCGGGGGCGACCTATCCTACGAGCAGTACTTC. This codes for CASSLVGGDLSYEQYF.

This clonotype was recorded at least ten times. The genes are TRBV7-9 and TRBJ2-7; D not certain. V shed 8 bases and J shed 6 bases, with 14 bases lying between them. Germline V CDR1 and CDR2: SEHNR, FQNEAQ (reference sequence). CDR3 length: 12 amino acids. CDR3 nucleotides: TGTGCCAGCTCCGCGGTAGGGCTCGAGCAGTACTTC. Amino acid sequence: CASSAVGLEQYF.

This chain uses TRBV20-1 with TRBJ2-2, with D possibly being TRBD1 or TRBD2 (6 bases each). CDR3 length: 13 residues. V was shortened by 5 bases and J by 3 bases, with 10 bases between the two germline ends. Per germline, CDR1 DFQATT and CDR2 SNEGSKA (reference sequence). CDR3 protein: CSADRGDTGELFF. Here the CDR3 DNA reads TGCAGTGCTGATAGGGGGGACACCGGGGAGCTGTTTTTT.

The sample holds many counts of this clonotype. This rearrangement joins TRBV7-9 to TRBJ2-7; 8 nucleotides agree with TRBD1. V shed 5 bases and J 2 bases; nucleotides not matched to a gene: 5. Germline V CDR1 and CDR2: SEHNR, FQNEAQ (reference sequence). This CDR3 is 14 amino acids long. Here the CDR3 DNA reads TGTGCCAGCAGCCCGCCGGGACAGGCCTACGAGCAGTACTTC. This codes for CASSPPGQAYEQYF.

This clonotype was detected a few times. The chain links TRBV7-9 to TRBJ1-1; unclear D gene. V was pared by 4 bases and J by 1 base, with 13 bases between. CDR1 is SEHNR, CDR2 FQNEAQ, per germline (reference sequence). CDR3 length equals 15 residues. In DNA, the CDR3 is TGTGCCAGCAGCTCGGGTGAGCAGCCGAACACTGAAGCTTTCTTT. This codes for CASSSGEQPNTEAFF.

This clonotype was found many times. The chain carries TRBV12-3 or TRBV12-4 and TRBJ1-5; 7 bases line up with TRBD1. J was trimmed by 3 bases and V by 8 bases; bases with no gene match: 10. The CDR3 runs to 15 residues. This CDR3 reads CASLGQGGLNQPQHF. The CDR3 bases are TGTGCCAGCCTGGGGCAGGGGGGTCTCAATCAGCCCCAGCATTTT.

In its sample, this clonotype was seen a few times. The chain couples TRBV27 to TRBJ2-1, with 7 bases fitting TRBD1. CDR1 is MNHEY, CDR2 SMNVEV, per germline (reference sequence). This CDR3 spans 16 amino acids. V was clipped by 0 bases and J by 4 bases; unmatched bases: 6. The CDR3 nucleotides read TGTGCCAGCAGTTTATCGAAAAGGGGGCCTTACAATGAGCAGTTCTTC. Translating it yields CASSLSKRGPYNEQFF.

This clonotype was observed at least ten times. The chain carries TRBV12-3 or TRBV12-4 and TRBJ2-7, with TRBD2 as a possible D gene (6 bases). The CDR3 loop spans 14 amino acids. V was clipped by 0 bases and J by 3 bases, with 9 bases between them. The CDR3 here is CASSLAGGDYEQYF. CDR3 DNA sequence: TGTGCCAGCAGTTTAGCGGGAGGTGACTACGAGCAGTACTTC.

This clonotype was detected ten times or more. Here the CDR3 DNA reads TGTGCCAGCAGCTATAGTAAGGGACATACGAGGACCGGGGAGCTGTTTTTT. Translating gives CASSYSKGHTRTGELFF. V and J are TRBV12-3 or TRBV12-4 and TRBJ2-2; D may be TRBD1 (6 bases). This CDR3 region has 17 residues. V lost 6 bases to trimming and J lost 5 bases, with 22 bases between them.

The rearrangement links TRBV7-9 to TRBJ1-4; TRBD1 is a possible D gene (5 bases). V lost 4 bases and J lost 0, with 18 bases in between. The CDR3 runs 18 residues. CDR1 and CDR2 (germline): SEHNR, FQNEAQ (reference sequence). CDR3 coding DNA: TGTGCCAGCAGCTCGCGGGGCGCAGCTTATGCAACTAATGAAAAACTGTTTTTT. This translates into CASSSRGAAYATNEKLFF.

This clonotype was counted between two and nine times. The chain recombines TRBV3-1 with TRBJ2-7, with D maybe TRBD1 (6 bases). Trimming removed 0 bases at V and 2 bases at J, with 11 bases between. The CDR3 loop spans 15 amino acids. The germline CDR1 and CDR2 sequences are LGHDT and YNNKEL (reference sequence). CDR3 region: CASSQDWTATYEQYF. DNA of the CDR3: TGTGCCAGCAGCCAAGATTGGACAGCAACCTACGAGCAGTACTTC.

This clonotype was found a few times. V gene TRBV3-1 combines with J gene TRBJ2-7; D perhaps matches TRBD2 (5 bases). CDR1 and CDR2 (germline): LGHDT, YNNKEL (reference sequence). The V gene lost 4 bases and the J gene lost 11 bases, with 12 bases spanning the gap. This CDR3 contains 11 residues. The DNA of the CDR3 is TGTGCCAGCAGCCTTGGATCGGGAAAGTACTTC. It encodes CASSLGSGKYF.

In this sample, this clonotype turned up many times. The chain couples TRBV28 to TRBJ2-1, with D maybe TRBD1 (6 bases). V was cut by 5 bases and J by 0 bases, with 11 bases left in between. Germline V gives CDR1 MDHEN, CDR2 SYDVKM. This CDR3 comprises 15 residues. For the CDR3, the DNA is TGTGCCAGCAGTCTCGACAGGAGCTCCTACAATGAGCAGTTCTTC. Its protein is CASSLDRSSYNEQFF.

This clonotype has a count of ten or more. The J gene is TRBJ2-2, the V gene TRBV5-1; 7 bases are a match to TRBD1. With 0 bases clipped from V and 7 bases from J, the junction kept 9 bases outside the gene matches. The length of the CDR3 is 16 residues. Germline-derived CDR1 and CDR2 are SGHRS and YFSETQ. DNA for the CDR3: TGCGCCAGCAGCTTGGTTGACAGGGTCGAAGGCGGGGAGCTGTTTTTT. This encodes CASSLVDRVEGGELFF.

There are many counts of this clonotype. CDR3 sequence (DNA): TGTGCCATCAGTGAGTCGATGGGCCTGGTTGTCACAGATACGCAGTATTTT. It is translated as CAISESMGLVVTDTQYF. This chain links TRBV10-3 with TRBJ2-3; D is unclear. CDR3 length: 17 amino acids. Trimming removed 0 bases at V and 2 bases at J, with 15 bases between. Germline loops: CDR1 ENHRY, CDR2 SYGVKD.

This clonotype was recorded many times. The chain is built from TRBV27 and TRBJ1-1; the D gene is possibly TRBD1 (5 bases). From germline, CDR1 is MNHEY and CDR2 SMNVEV (reference sequence). The CDR3 is 14 residues long. The germline V and J ends were trimmed by 6 bases and 1 base, with 12 bases remaining between them. For the CDR3, the DNA is TGTGCCAGCAGGCAGGGAGGCCCGAACACTGAAGCTTTCTTT. This codes for CASRQGGPNTEAFF.

There are many counts of this clonotype. This chain links TRBV24-1 with TRBJ2-5, with no clear D. There are 14 residues in the CDR3. The V end was cut by 1 base, the J end by 3 bases, with 8 bases between. CDR1 KGHDR and CDR2 SFDVKD come from the germline V gene. Here the CDR3 reads CATSDFSSEETQYF. The CDR3, as DNA: TGTGCCACCAGTGATTTCAGCAGCGAAGAGACCCAGTACTTC.

This clonotype came up a few times. The chain employs TRBV6-1 and TRBJ2-7; 10 positions agree with TRBD1. This CDR3 is 13 amino acids long. The V and J ends lost 11 bases and 7 bases, in that order; junction bases with no gene match: 11. Germline V gene sequence: CDR1 MNHNS, CDR2 SASEGT. CDR3 sequence reads: CAVFDRGHGEQYF. The CDR3 DNA reads TGTGCCGTTTTCGACAGGGGGCACGGAGAGCAGTACTTC.